This T cell receptor (beta chain) was recovered during a study of T cell repertoires in cytomegalovirus infection. Whole-study findings and limits: What dominated the ex vivo response were HLA-C-restricted CMV-specific TCR beta clonotypes.

On this clonotype: Its antigen is still unknown.

After removal of 3 bases from V and 4 bases from J, the junction contained 5 bases not matched to a gene. Germline V lookup: CDR1 SGHTA, CDR2 FQGTGA. This CDR3 has 15 residues. Using its own MiXCR run on the reads, TCRdb lists one record per CDR3 protein. The sample holds 680,000 or so distinct CDR3 sequences, about 40% seen once. The sequenced material came from PBMCs. The chain couples TRBV7-3 to TRBJ2-7; 11 nucleotides agree with TRBD2. This TCR was recovered from a human donor in good health (CMV status not recorded). Some clones in this sample may be carry-over from other donors' samples. CDR3 bases: TGTGCCAGCAGCTTTAGCGGGGGGGCCGGGTACGAGCAGTACTTC. Its protein is CASSFSGGAGYEQYF.